The sequence of this T cell receptor (beta chain) was determined in a study of memory CD4+ T cells and cytomegalovirus serostatus. Turning to the study itself: Of the healthy Belgian adults, 9 were CMV seropositive and 20 to 25 seronegative. Regarding the study as a whole: Each of 67 CMV-associated TCRbeta sequences occurred in one to five individuals.

This CDR3 has 12 amino acids. Trimming cost V 3 bases and J 15 bases, with 15 bases left between them. Germline loops: CDR1 WSHSY, CDR2 SAAADI. The sort gate was single viable CD3+CD4+CD8-CD45RO+ cells for memory CD4+ T cells. A word on this clone: The antigen is unknown.

Authors' data handling: Out-of-frame sequences were removed, leaving around 2.2 million distinct TCRbeta sequences. Generated by immunoSEQ multiplex PCR, the TCRdb table keeps only in-frame clones and is missing some. For V, J and clone size, that table is used; D and trimming come from the DNA. The data contain some 59,000 clones, 82% of them singletons. Input material: memory CD4+ T cells from blood. The J gene is TRBJ2-1, the V gene TRBV10-2, with unresolved D. The TCR sequence derives from an adult in good health and CMV-seronegative. The CDR3 loop is CASSDNSITSFF. Written as DNA, the CDR3 is TGCGCCAGCAGTGATAACTCAATAACATCGTTCTTC.